The clone carrying this T cell receptor (beta chain) has just a few counts. This sample was included in a study of T cells in Graves' hyperthyroidism and ophthalmopathy. Study-wide background: Before any treatment, at initial diagnosis, peripheral blood was collected.

Patients showing uncontrolled infection, other autoimmune disease, pregnancy or lactation were ineligible. The PBMCs studied were ones that came from 10 ml fresh peripheral blood. Authors of the study amplified TCR beta CDR3 regions from RNA transcripts. HTBI primers were employed in a first-round RT-PCR of the TCR CDR3. TCRdb re-analysed the multiplex PCR reads in MiXCR, keeping a single row per CDR3 protein. The sample shows about 360,000 distinct CDR3 sequences, roughly an eighth of them seen only once. The CDR3 loop spans 14 amino acids. V shed 3 bases and J shed 4 bases, with 12 bases lying between them. Germline V gene data show CDR1 as MNHEY and CDR2 as SMNVEV (reference sequence).

Sequenced material: blood. The sequence came from a woman under 30 with Graves' hyperthyroidism. This chain joins TRBV27 and TRBJ1-1; D might be TRBD1 (6 bases). The CDR3 region has the DNA TGTGCCAGCAGTTTCTCCCACAGGGCCACTGAAGCTTTCTTT. This sequence encodes CASSFSHRATEAFF.